This is a list of T cell receptor beta chains from one sample in a study of OX40 agonist ivuxolimab in advanced cancers. Clones were read by immunoSEQ multiplex PCR, and TCRdb kept only the in-frame ones, dropping some. The sample shows fewer than 55,000 clones, 65% to 90% of them seen only once. The sequencing here drew on CD4+ or CD8+ T cells sorted from blood, taken in a trial of the OX40 agonist ivuxolimab. Source of these receptors: an adult with an advanced solid tumor such as melanoma, head and neck, liver or kidney cancer. Both conserved end residues are trimmed from each CDR3. The size of a clone is reported for some rows only, either as once, few or many, or as a class for expanded clones.

v_gene: TRBV28
abundance: -
j_gene: TRBJ2-4
CDR3aa: ASSLGSQGQY

v_gene: TRBV7-8
abundance: few
j_gene: TRBJ2-3
CDR3aa: ASSSLGEPSTDTQY

v_gene: TRBV9
abundance: -
j_gene: TRBJ2-1
CDR3aa: ASSEGGKPYEQF

v_gene: TRBV7-8
abundance: -
j_gene: TRBJ1-2
CDR3aa: ASSLAGTDPRGYT

v_gene: TRBV27
abundance: -
j_gene: TRBJ2-7
CDR3aa: ASSYDIRDISYEQY

v_gene: TRBV27
abundance: -
j_gene: TRBJ2-1
CDR3aa: ASSLLGTGTYNEQF

v_gene: TRBV5-8
abundance: -
j_gene: TRBJ1-5
CDR3aa: ASSLSLWGIQPQH

v_gene: TRBV6-6
abundance: -
j_gene: TRBJ2-3
CDR3aa: ASSYIGGAAQY

v_gene: TRBV19
abundance: -
j_gene: TRBJ2-1
CDR3aa: ASSPEGLRAYNEQF

v_gene: TRBV7-9
abundance: -
j_gene: TRBJ1-2
CDR3aa: ASSLTQGAGGYT

v_gene: TRBV7-9
abundance: -
j_gene: TRBJ2-5
CDR3aa: ASNRGEETQY

v_gene: TRBV11-3
abundance: -
j_gene: TRBJ1-1
CDR3aa: ASSRGDTEAF

v_gene: TRBV28
abundance: -
j_gene: TRBJ2-1
CDR3aa: ASSTPRTFIEQF

v_gene: TRBV28
abundance: -
j_gene: TRBJ2-7
CDR3aa: ASSLLDGESYEQY

v_gene: TRBV4-1
abundance: -
j_gene: TRBJ2-7
CDR3aa: ASSQGRGPSSYEQY

v_gene: TRBV19
abundance: -
j_gene: TRBJ2-7
CDR3aa: ASSTSPGQGSEQY

v_gene: TRBV27
abundance: -
j_gene: TRBJ1-1
CDR3aa: ACGGQLNTEAF

v_gene: TRBV7-9
abundance: -
j_gene: TRBJ1-1
CDR3aa: ASRLLTDVNTEAF

v_gene: TRBV6-5
abundance: -
j_gene: TRBJ2-7
CDR3aa: ASSYFGLAGDEQY

v_gene: TRBV5-4
abundance: once
j_gene: TRBJ2-7
CDR3aa: ASSLEYSSYEQY

v_gene: TRBV28
abundance: -
j_gene: TRBJ2-7
CDR3aa: ASSWTGGSYEQY

v_gene: TRBV6-5
abundance: -
j_gene: TRBJ2-1
CDR3aa: ASSYGGKGTYNEQF

v_gene: TRBV27
abundance: -
j_gene: TRBJ2-7
CDR3aa: ASRGGTGGNYEQY

v_gene: TRBV5-8
abundance: -
j_gene: TRBJ1-5
CDR3aa: ASSGGLPGQPQH

v_gene: TRBV6-1
abundance: -
j_gene: TRBJ2-5
CDR3aa: ASSDLAGGPQETQY

v_gene: TRBV19
abundance: -
j_gene: TRBJ2-1
CDR3aa: ASSTYRGPYNEQF

v_gene: TRBV14
abundance: -
j_gene: TRBJ2-1
CDR3aa: ASSPDGYNEQF

v_gene: TRBV5-6
abundance: medium-sized
j_gene: TRBJ1-5
CDR3aa: ASSETGTDQPQH

v_gene: TRBV7-9
abundance: -
j_gene: TRBJ1-2
CDR3aa: ASSLTGGGWGYT